A single sample is the source of the 3 T cell receptor beta chains below, sequenced in a study of T-cell memory formation after mild COVID-19. TCRdb reprocessed the 5' RACE reads via MiXCR and lists one record per CDR3 protein. The sample shows approximately 250,000 distinct CDR3 sequences, 15% of them seen only once. Sequences were obtained from PBMCs or a T cell subset sorted from them (not recorded which). Receptors originate from an adult woman who had mild COVID-19 (a few samples of this study predate the infection). Cell type and time point are not known.

A few counts support this clonotype. The J gene is TRBJ2-1, the V gene TRBV7-2, with no clear D. Per germline, CDR1 SGHTA and CDR2 FQGNSA. V was cut by 3 bases and J by 3 bases, with 12 bases left in between. The CDR3 runs to 15 residues. The CDR3 DNA sequence: TGTGCCAGCAGCTTTCGGGCCGCTGGCTACAATGAGCAGTTCTTC. Its protein product is CASSFRAAGYNEQFF.

The CDR3: CASSQEGRLMYGYTF. CDR3 nucleotide sequence: TGCGCCAGCAGCCAAGAAGGCCGACTGATGTATGGCTACACCTTC. This chain uses TRBV4-1 with TRBJ1-2; D ambiguous. Trimming pared 0 bases from V and 5 bases from J, leaving 13 bases between. CDR3 length: 15 amino acids. Germline V CDR1 and CDR2: MGHRA, YSYEKL.

This clonotype was detected once. The J gene is TRBJ2-4, the V gene TRBV5-4; D not certain. CDR3 length: 13 amino acids. Germline CDR1 reads SGHNT; CDR2 reads YYREEE (reference sequence). The V and J ends lost 6 bases and 6 bases respectively, with 13 bases between them. This CDR3 reads CASTLSGTNIQYF. The CDR3 DNA sequence: TGTGCCAGCACTCTTTCGGGTACAAACATTCAGTACTTC.